This TCR beta chain was observed in a study of blood T cell repertoires in COVID-19. Produced via immunoSEQ multiplex PCR; TCRdb's table is partial and in-frame only. The data hold about 90,000 clones, with around 88% observed a single time. Germline assignment: CDR1 SGHTA and CDR2 FQGNSA. Trimming removed 7 bases from V and 7 bases from J, with 20 bases in between. The CDR3 runs to 15 residues. The sample was peripheral blood. This sequence joins TRBV7-2 and TRBJ2-1; D possibly corresponds to TRBD2 (5 bases). This TCR was sampled from an elderly man with active or convalescent COVID-19. CDR3 sequence: CASILSSHRGNEQFF. DNA for the CDR3: TGTGCCAGCATCCTATCTTCCCACCGGGGAAATGAGCAGTTCTTC.